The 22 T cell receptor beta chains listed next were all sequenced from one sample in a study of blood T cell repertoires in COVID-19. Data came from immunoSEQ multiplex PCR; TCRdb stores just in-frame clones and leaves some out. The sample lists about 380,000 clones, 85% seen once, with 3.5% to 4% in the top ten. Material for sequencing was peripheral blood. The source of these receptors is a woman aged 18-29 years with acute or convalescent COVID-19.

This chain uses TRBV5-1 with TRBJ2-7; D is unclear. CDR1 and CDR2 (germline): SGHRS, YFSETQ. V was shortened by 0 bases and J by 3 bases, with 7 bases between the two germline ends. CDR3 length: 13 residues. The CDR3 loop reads CASSLESGYEQYF. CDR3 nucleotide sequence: TGCGCCAGCAGCTTGGAATCGGGCTACGAGCAGTACTTC.

CDR3 protein: CASSSMGQGAREQYF. The DNA of the CDR3 is TGTGCCAGCAGTTCGATGGGACAGGGGGCGCGGGAGCAGTACTTC. The chain combines TRBV28 with TRBJ2-7, with TRBD1 matching 12 bases. CDR1 and CDR2 (germline): MDHEN, SYDVKM. CDR3 length: 15 residues. The V gene end was trimmed by 4 bases and the J gene end by 7 bases; junction bases not matched to a gene: 8.

The DNA for the CDR3 is TGTGCCAGCTCACCCCCCTCCCGGCGGGAGGGAAATGAGCAGTTCTTC. Protein product: CASSPPSRREGNEQFF. The V call is TRBV18, the J call TRBJ2-1; 9 nucleotides align to TRBD2. The CDR3 has 16 residues. V lost 3 bases, J lost 7 bases, and 10 bases stayed unmatched. Germline CDR1 is KGHSH and CDR2 is LQKENI.

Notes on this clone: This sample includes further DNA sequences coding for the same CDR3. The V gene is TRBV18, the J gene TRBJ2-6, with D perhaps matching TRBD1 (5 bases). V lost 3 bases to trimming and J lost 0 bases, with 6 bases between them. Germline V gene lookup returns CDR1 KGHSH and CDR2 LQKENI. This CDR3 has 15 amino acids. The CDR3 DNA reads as TGTGCCAGCTCACCCACAGGCTCTGGGGCCAACGTCCTGACTTTC. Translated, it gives CASSPTGSGANVLTF.

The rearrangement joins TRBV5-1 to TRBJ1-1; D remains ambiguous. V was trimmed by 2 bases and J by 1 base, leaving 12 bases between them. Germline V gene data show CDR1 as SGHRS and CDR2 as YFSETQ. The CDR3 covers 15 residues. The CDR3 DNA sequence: TGCGCCAGCAGCTTCCTCTCGGGGAGGAACACTGAAGCTTTCTTT. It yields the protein CASSFLSGRNTEAFF.

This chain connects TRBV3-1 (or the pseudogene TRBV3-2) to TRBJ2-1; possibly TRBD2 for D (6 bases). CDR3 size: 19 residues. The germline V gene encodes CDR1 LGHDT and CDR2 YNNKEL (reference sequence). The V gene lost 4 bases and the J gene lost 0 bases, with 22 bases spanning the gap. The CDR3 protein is CASSLEGQGGISSYNEQFF. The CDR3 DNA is TGTGCCAGCAGCCTGGAGGGTCAGGGCGGGATAAGCTCCTACAATGAGCAGTTCTTC.

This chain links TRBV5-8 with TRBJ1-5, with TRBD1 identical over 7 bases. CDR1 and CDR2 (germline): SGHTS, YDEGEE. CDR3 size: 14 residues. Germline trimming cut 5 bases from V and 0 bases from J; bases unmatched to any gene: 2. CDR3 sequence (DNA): TGTGCCAGCAGTTACAGGGGTAGCAATCAGCCCCAGCATTTT. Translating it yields CASSYRGSNQPQHF.

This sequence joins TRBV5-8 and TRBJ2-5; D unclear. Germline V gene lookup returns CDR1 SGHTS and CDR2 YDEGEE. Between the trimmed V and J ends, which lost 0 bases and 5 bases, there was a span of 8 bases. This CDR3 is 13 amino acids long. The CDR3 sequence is CASSLDSVETQYF. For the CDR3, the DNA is TGTGCCAGCAGCTTGGACAGTGTGGAGACCCAGTACTTC.

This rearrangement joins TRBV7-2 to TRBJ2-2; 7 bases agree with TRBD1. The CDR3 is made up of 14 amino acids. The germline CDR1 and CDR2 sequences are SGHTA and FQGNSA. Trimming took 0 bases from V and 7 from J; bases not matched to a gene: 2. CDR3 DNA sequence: TGTGCCAGCAGCTTAGCCGGACAGGTCGGGGAGCTGTTTTTT. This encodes CASSLAGQVGELFF.

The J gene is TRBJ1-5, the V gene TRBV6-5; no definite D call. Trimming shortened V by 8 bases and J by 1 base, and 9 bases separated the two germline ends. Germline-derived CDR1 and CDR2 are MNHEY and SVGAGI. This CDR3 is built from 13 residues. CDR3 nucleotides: TGTGCCAGCTCGGACTCAAGCAATCAGCCCCAGCATTTT. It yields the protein CASSDSSNQPQHF.

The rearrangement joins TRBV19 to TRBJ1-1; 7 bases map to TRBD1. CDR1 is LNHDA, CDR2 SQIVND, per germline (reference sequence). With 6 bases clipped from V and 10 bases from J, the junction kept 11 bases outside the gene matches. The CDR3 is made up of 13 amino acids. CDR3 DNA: TGTGCCAGTAGCCCCATGAAAGGGGGCGCAGCTTTCTTT. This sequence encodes CASSPMKGGAAFF.

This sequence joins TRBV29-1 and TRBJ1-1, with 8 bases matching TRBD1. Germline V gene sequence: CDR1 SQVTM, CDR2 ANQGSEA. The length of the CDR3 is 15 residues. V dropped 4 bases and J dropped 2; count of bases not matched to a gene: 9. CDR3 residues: CSVAMRQGINTEAFF. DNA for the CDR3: TGCAGCGTTGCTATGCGACAGGGGATTAACACTGAAGCTTTCTTT.

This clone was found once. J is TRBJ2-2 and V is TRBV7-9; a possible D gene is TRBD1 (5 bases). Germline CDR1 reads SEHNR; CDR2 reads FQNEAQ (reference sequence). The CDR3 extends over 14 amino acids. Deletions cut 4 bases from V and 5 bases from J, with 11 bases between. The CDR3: CASSSREGTGELFF. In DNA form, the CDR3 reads TGTGCCAGCAGCTCCAGGGAAGGGACCGGGGAGCTGTTTTTT. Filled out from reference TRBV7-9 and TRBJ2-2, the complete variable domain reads DTGVSQNPRHKITKRGQNVTFRCDPISEHNRLYWYRQTLGQGPEFLTYFQNEAQLEKSRLLSDRFSAERPKGSFSTLEIQRTEQGDSAMYLCASSSREGTGELFFGEGSRLTVL.

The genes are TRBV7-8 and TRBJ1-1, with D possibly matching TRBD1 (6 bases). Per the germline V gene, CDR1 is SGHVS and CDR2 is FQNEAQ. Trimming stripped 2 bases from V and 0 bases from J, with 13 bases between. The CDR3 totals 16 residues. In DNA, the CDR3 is TGTGCCAGCAGCTTACCGATTACAGGGTTGAACACTGAAGCTTTCTTT. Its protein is CASSLPITGLNTEAFF.

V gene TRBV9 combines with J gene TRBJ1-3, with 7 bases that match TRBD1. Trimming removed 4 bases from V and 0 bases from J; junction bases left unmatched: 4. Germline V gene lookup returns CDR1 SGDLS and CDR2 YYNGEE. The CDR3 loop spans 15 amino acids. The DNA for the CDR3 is TGTGCCAGCAGCAGAAGGGACAGCTCTGGAAACACCATATATTTT. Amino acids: CASSRRDSSGNTIYF.

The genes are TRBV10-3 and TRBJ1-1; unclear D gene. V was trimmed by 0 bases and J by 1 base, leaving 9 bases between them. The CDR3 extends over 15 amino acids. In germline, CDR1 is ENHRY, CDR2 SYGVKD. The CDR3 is CAISESTGSNTEAFF. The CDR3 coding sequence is TGTGCCATCAGTGAGTCGACGGGATCGAACACTGAAGCTTTCTTT.

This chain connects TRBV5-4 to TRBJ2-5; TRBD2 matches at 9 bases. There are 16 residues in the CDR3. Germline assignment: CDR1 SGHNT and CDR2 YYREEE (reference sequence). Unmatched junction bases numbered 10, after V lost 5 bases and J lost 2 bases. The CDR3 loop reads CASSPLSGGRQETQYF. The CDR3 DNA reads TGTGCCAGCAGTCCCTTAAGCGGGGGGCGACAAGAGACCCAGTACTTC.

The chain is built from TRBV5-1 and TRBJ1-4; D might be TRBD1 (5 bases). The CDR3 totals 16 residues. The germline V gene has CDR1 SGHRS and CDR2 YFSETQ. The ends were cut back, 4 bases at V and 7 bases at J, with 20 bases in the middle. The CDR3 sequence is CASSPGAREASEKLFF. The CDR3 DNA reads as TGCGCCAGCAGCCCCGGCGCCAGGGAGGCGAGTGAAAAACTGTTTTTT.

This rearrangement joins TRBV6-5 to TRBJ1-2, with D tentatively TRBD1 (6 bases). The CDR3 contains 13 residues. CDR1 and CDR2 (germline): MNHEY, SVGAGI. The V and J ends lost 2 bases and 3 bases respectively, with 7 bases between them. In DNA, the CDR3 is TGTGCCAGCAGTTACGGGACATACTATGGCTACACCTTC. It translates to CASSYGTYYGYTF.

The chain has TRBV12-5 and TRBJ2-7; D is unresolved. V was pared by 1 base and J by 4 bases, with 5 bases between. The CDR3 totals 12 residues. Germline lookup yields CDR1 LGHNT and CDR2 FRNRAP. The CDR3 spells CASGLGHYEQYF. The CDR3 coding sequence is TGTGCTAGTGGTTTGGGACATTACGAGCAGTACTTC. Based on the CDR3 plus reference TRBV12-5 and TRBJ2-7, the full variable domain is DARVTQTPRHKVTEMGQEVTMRCQPILGHNTVFWYRQTMMQGLELLAYFRNRAPLDDSGMPKDRFSAEMPDATLATLKIQPSEPRDSAVYFCASGLGHYEQYFGPGTRLTVT.

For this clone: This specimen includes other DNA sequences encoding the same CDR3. The CDR3 loop is CASSRGGNTEAFF. CDR3 in DNA: TGTGCCAGCAGCCGAGGAGGGAACACTGAAGCTTTCTTT. This chain links TRBV9 with TRBJ1-1; the D is unclear. Looked up from germline, CDR1 is SGDLS and CDR2 is YYNGEE. The V and J ends lost 4 bases and 1 base respectively, with 8 bases between them. This CDR3 has 13 amino acids.

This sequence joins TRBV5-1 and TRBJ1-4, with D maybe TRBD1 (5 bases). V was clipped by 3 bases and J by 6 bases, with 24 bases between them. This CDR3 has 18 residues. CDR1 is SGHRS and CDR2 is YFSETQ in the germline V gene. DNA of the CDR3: TGCGCCAGCAGCTCGGGGGTCGTTTCAGGGCAGTGGGATGAAAAACTGTTTTTT. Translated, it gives CASSSGVVSGQWDEKLFF.